One sample yielded the 20 T cell receptor beta chains listed below, sequenced in a study of human thymus T cells. Method: immunoSEQ multiplex PCR; TCRdb's copy keeps in-frame clones and lacks some. The sample carries under 70,000 clones, around 94% recorded once. The sequenced sample consisted of blood. These receptors all come from a boy under two years old with a congenital heart defect but otherwise immunologically healthy.

This clone was detected once. J is TRBJ1-2 and V is TRBV28; no firm D call. The CDR3 sequence is 15 residues long. Germline V CDR1 and CDR2: MDHEN, SYDVKM. The V and J ends lost 2 bases and 8 bases respectively, with 18 bases between them. The CDR3 loop is CASSLVNSPSWGYTF. The CDR3 nucleotides are TGTGCCAGCAGTTTAGTCAACAGCCCCTCCTGGGGCTACACCTTC.

This sequence joins TRBV6-5 and TRBJ1-2; 8 bases map to TRBD1. V was clipped by 6 bases and J by 1 base; unmatched bases: 4. CDR1 is MNHEY, CDR2 SVGAGI, per germline. This CDR3 contains 14 residues. DNA of the CDR3: TGTGCCAGCAGGAGGGACAGGTTTAACTATGGCTACACCTTC. Translated, it gives CASRRDRFNYGYTF.

The rearrangement uses TRBV7-2 and TRBJ2-1; unclear D gene. V shed 1 base and J shed 0 bases, with 13 bases lying between them. From germline, CDR1 is SGHTA and CDR2 FQGNSA. The CDR3 runs 17 residues. The CDR3 DNA reads TGTGCCAGCAGCTTAGGGCCTACCAGGAGCTCCTACAATGAGCAGTTCTTC. Protein: CASSLGPTRSSYNEQFF.

The rearrangement joins TRBV7-9 to TRBJ1-4, with D perhaps TRBD1 (5 bases). V was pared by 7 bases and J by 8 bases, with 8 bases between. Per germline, CDR1 SEHNR and CDR2 FQNEAQ (reference sequence). There are 11 residues in the CDR3. Here the CDR3 DNA reads TGTGCCAGCACCGGGACCGAAAAACTGTTTTTT. Residues: CASTGTEKLFF.

The chain combines TRBV19 with TRBJ2-2; a weak D match, TRBD2 (5 bases). V lost 5 bases to trimming and J lost 2 bases, with 15 bases between them. This CDR3 is built from 16 residues. Germline V gene data show CDR1 as LNHDA and CDR2 as SQIVND (reference sequence). The CDR3 coding sequence is TGTGCCAGTAGTCCGCTGGACTCTTCAAACACCGGGGAGCTGTTTTTT. Its translation is CASSPLDSSNTGELFF.

This rearrangement joins TRBV6-1 to TRBJ2-5; TRBD1 matches at 9 bases. CDR1 is MNHNS, CDR2 SASEGT, per germline. The CDR3 length is 14 residues. The V gene end was trimmed by 0 bases and the J gene end by 6 bases; junction bases not matched to a gene: 2. The CDR3 DNA reads TGTGCCAGCAGTGAAGCACAGGGGGCAAAGACCCAGTACTTC. As protein: CASSEAQGAKTQYF.

The V gene is TRBV7-9, the J gene TRBJ2-1; 7 nucleotides agree with TRBD1. The germline V gene has CDR1 SEHNR and CDR2 FQNEAQ (reference sequence). This CDR3 is 17 amino acids long. Trimming cost V 5 bases and J 6 bases; bases outside gene matches: 16. This CDR3 reads CASSPLWTGREVNEQFF. CDR3 DNA sequence: TGTGCCAGCAGCCCCCTCTGGACAGGAAGAGAGGTCAATGAGCAGTTCTTC.

The chain recombines TRBV4-1 with TRBJ1-4; unclear D gene. The CDR3 contains 15 residues. Germline loops: CDR1 MGHRA, CDR2 YSYEKL. V shed 5 bases and J shed 4 bases, with 14 bases lying between them. The CDR3 reads CASSEFWSGNEKLFF. As DNA, the CDR3 is TGCGCCAGCAGCGAATTTTGGTCTGGTAATGAAAAACTGTTTTTT.

The rearrangement uses TRBV7-9 and TRBJ2-7; 7 nucleotides agree with TRBD2. CDR1 and CDR2 (germline): SEHNR, FQNEAQ (reference sequence). The CDR3 runs to 14 residues. V trimming: 3 bases; J trimming: 6 bases; junction bases outside the gene matches: 8. The DNA of the CDR3 is TGTGCCAGCAGCTTGGGAGGGGCTAGCGGCGAGCAGTACTTC. This translates into CASSLGGASGEQYF.

This CDR3 is CASSRGVAGYEQFF. The CDR3 bases are TGTGCCAGCAGCCGTGGGGTAGCGGGCTATGAGCAGTTCTTC. This chain links TRBV11-2 with TRBJ2-1, with TRBD2 matching 7 bases. V gave up 5 bases and J gave up 8 bases; unmatched junction bases: 9. This CDR3 spans 14 amino acids. The germline gives CDR1 SGHAT, CDR2 FQNNGV.

J is TRBJ2-7 and V is TRBV14; 7 bases align to TRBD1. CDR1 and CDR2 from the germline V gene are SGHDN and FVKESK. CDR3 size: 13 residues. Trimming removed 4 bases from V and 2 bases from J; junction bases left unmatched: 2. CDR3 protein: CASSRDRAYEQYF. In DNA form, the CDR3 reads TGTGCCAGCAGCCGGGACAGAGCCTACGAGCAGTACTTC. Complete variable domain (other parts from reference TRBV14 and TRBJ2-7): EAGVTQFPSHSVIEKGQTVTLRCDPISGHDNLYWYRRVMGKEIKFLLHFVKESKQDESGMPNNRFLAERTGGTYSTLKVQPAELEDSGVYFCASSRDRAYEQYFGPGTRLTVT.

The V call is TRBV7-8, the J call TRBJ1-1, with 9 bases lining up with TRBD1. In germline, CDR1 is SGHVS, CDR2 FQNEAQ. Trimming removed 5 bases from V and 4 bases from J; junction bases left unmatched: 8. CDR3 length: 15 amino acids. CDR3 in DNA: TGTGCCAGCAGCCCCCGGACAGGGGAGGGCACTGAAGCTTTCTTT. Amino acid sequence: CASSPRTGEGTEAFF.

The DNA of the CDR3 is TGCGCCAGCAGCTTGTTAGGTACGGAGGTGGGCGATTCACCCCTCCACTTT. It specifies CASSLLGTEVGDSPLHF. This rearrangement joins TRBV5-1 to TRBJ1-6; D is unclear. V lost 1 base and J 8 bases, leaving 19 bases between the germline ends. Germline loops: CDR1 SGHRS, CDR2 YFSETQ. This CDR3 is built from 17 residues.

The gene calls are TRBV7-9 and TRBJ2-3, with unresolved D. Germline V gene sequence: CDR1 SEHNR, CDR2 FQNEAQ (reference sequence). The V and J ends lost 8 bases and 0 bases respectively, with 12 bases between them. The CDR3 has 14 residues. CDR3 in DNA: TGTGCCAGCCGTTCTGCAGCTAGCACAGATACGCAGTATTTT. It yields the protein CASRSAASTDTQYF.

The gene calls are TRBV4-2 and TRBJ2-7; 11 bases match TRBD1. The germline gives CDR1 LGHNA, CDR2 YNFKEQ. V lost 4 bases to trimming and J lost 4 bases; unmatched junction nucleotides: 3. The CDR3 is 14 residues long. CDR3 sequence: CASSPGQGEYEQYF. As DNA, the CDR3 is TGTGCCAGCAGCCCGGGACAGGGGGAATACGAGCAGTACTTC.

The genes are TRBV2 and TRBJ1-2; 8 nucleotides align to TRBD1. The ends lost 5 bases at V and 4 bases at J; junction bases unmatched: 3. The CDR3 consists of 13 residues. The V gene's germline CDR1 is SNHLY and CDR2 FYNNEI. DNA of the CDR3: TGTGCCAGCAGTCTGACAGGGGCCTATGGCTACACCTTC. As protein: CASSLTGAYGYTF.

This chain links TRBV5-4 with TRBJ1-1, with D perhaps TRBD1 (6 bases). CDR3 length: 15 amino acids. The germline V and J ends were trimmed by 3 bases and 1 base, with 13 bases remaining between them. Germline lookup yields CDR1 SGHNT and CDR2 YYREEE (reference sequence). For the CDR3, the DNA is TGTGCCAGCAGCTCGCCCAGGGGCTCGAACACTGAAGCTTTCTTT. This encodes CASSSPRGSNTEAFF.

The chain has TRBV7-2 and TRBJ1-1; D remains unclear. This CDR3 has 13 residues. Germline V gene sequence: CDR1 SGHTA, CDR2 FQGNSA. Trimming removed 2 bases at V and 1 base at J, with 5 bases between. The CDR3 loop reads CASSLNRNTEAFF. In DNA, the CDR3 is TGTGCCAGCAGCTTAAACAGGAACACTGAAGCTTTCTTT.

The CDR3 spells CASSQVSGWEQYF. The DNA for the CDR3 is TGCGCCAGCAGCCAAGTTTCAGGCTGGGAGCAGTACTTC. V usage is TRBV4-1 and J usage is TRBJ2-7; no firm D call. V was pared by 1 base and J by 7 bases, with 11 bases between. Germline V CDR1 and CDR2: MGHRA, YSYEKL. CDR3 length equals 13 residues.

The chain uses TRBV9 and TRBJ2-7; perhaps D is TRBD1 or TRBD2 (5 bases each). CDR1 is SGDLS, CDR2 YYNGEE, per germline. The CDR3 is 13 amino acids. Trimming stripped 2 bases from V and 7 bases from J, with 13 bases between. The CDR3 bases are TGTGCCAGCAGCGTGACAGAGGGCCGGGAGCAGTACTTC. Translating gives CASSVTEGREQYF.